Listed here are 7 T cell receptor beta chains from one sample, sequenced in a study of regulatory T cells in long-lasting Graves disease. Assembly of TCR beta libraries relied on iRepertoire HTBI primers together with Arm-PCR of CDR3 regions. One entry per CDR3 protein, called by TCRdb with MiXCR from the multiplex PCR reads. The table lists 450,000 or so distinct CDR3 sequences, 20% to 25% of them singletons, with roughly 14% in the top ten. Indicated time point: persistent/refractory GD, antithyroid drugs over 5 years with positive TRAb. Scientists built the TCR library using RNA that was extracted from PBMCs. The sequencing used peripheral blood mononuclear cells (PBMCs), collected when the disease was refractory, from a patient treated with antithyroid drugs. The receptor source for this set is a female donor with Graves disease.

J is TRBJ2-4 and V is TRBV20-1; no clear D. CDR3 length: 12 amino acids. The germline V gene has CDR1 DFQATT and CDR2 SNEGSKA (reference sequence). V gave up 3 bases and J gave up 4 bases, with 7 bases separating them. This CDR3 is CSASAQKNIQYF. The CDR3 DNA is TGCAGTGCTAGTGCGCAGAAAAACATTCAGTACTTC.

Comments on this clonotype: A junction end diverges from the germline sequence, so it may reflect a read error. The chain uses TRBV9 and TRBJ1-5, with D hard to call. CDR1 is SGDLS and CDR2 is YYNGEE in the germline V gene. The length of the CDR3 is 13 residues. The CDR3 DNA reads TGTGCCAGCAGCTTGAGCGCGAATCGGCCCCAGCATTTT. This sequence encodes CASSLSANRPQHF.

The table lists this clonotype with a few counts. With a much larger clone just one base away, this may be a read error. The chain uses TRBV6-5 and TRBJ2-7, with D tentatively TRBD1 (6 bases). V lost 2 bases, J lost 1 base, and 9 bases lay in between. The CDR3 runs 14 residues. CDR1 MNHEY and CDR2 SVGAGI come from the germline V gene. CDR3 protein: CASSYPGQSYEQYF. In DNA form, the CDR3 reads TGTGCCAGCAGTTACCCCGGACAGTCCTACGAGCAGTACTTC.

The chain links TRBV7-9 to TRBJ2-7, with D perhaps matching TRBD1 (5 bases). In germline, CDR1 is SEHNR, CDR2 FQNEAQ (reference sequence). The CDR3 extends over 16 amino acids. Trimming took off 1 base at V and 3 bases at J, with 16 bases between the two ends. This CDR3 is CASSLVGVGWDYEQYF. The CDR3, as DNA: TGTGCCAGCAGCTTAGTAGGGGTTGGTTGGGACTACGAGCAGTACTTC.

This clonotype was seen many times. This chain uses TRBV28 with TRBJ1-5; D call uncertain. Germline CDR1 and CDR2: MDHEN and SYDVKM. With 1 base removed from V and 6 bases from J, the gap between germline ends came to 16 bases. The CDR3 spans 16 residues. The CDR3 nucleotides are TGTGCCAGCAGTTTATATGGTCCGGGAGCGAGTCAGCCCCAGCATTTT. Its protein is CASSLYGPGASQPQHF.

This clonotype was found many times. The chain uses TRBV28 and TRBJ1-6, with a weak D call TRBD1 (6 bases). CDR3 length: 16 residues. V lost 4 bases and J lost 7, with 17 bases in between. Germline assignment: CDR1 MDHEN and CDR2 SYDVKM. The CDR3 sequence: CASSSPWGLGNSPLHF. DNA for the CDR3: TGTGCCAGCAGTTCCCCGTGGGGGCTGGGGAATTCACCCCTCCACTTT.

This clonotype was seen a few times. The CDR3 DNA reads as TGCAGTGCTAGAGCAGGACTAGCGGGGGGGTTCCCTCCCTACGAGCAGTACTTC. It translates to CSARAGLAGGFPPYEQYF. The chain carries TRBV20-1 and TRBJ2-7, with 15 nucleotides matching TRBD2. Germline CDR1 is DFQATT and CDR2 is SNEGSKA (reference sequence). Trimming took 1 base from V and 2 from J; bases not matched to a gene: 9. CDR3 size: 18 residues.